These T cell receptor beta chains were read from a single sample in a study of CD8 T cells in ankylosing spondylitis. TCRdb re-called the 5' RACE reads through MiXCR, storing one row per CDR3 protein. The table includes about 800,000 distinct CDR3 sequences, approximately 12% detected once. Sequenced material: blood, either unsorted or a sorted T cell fraction (not recorded which). All receptors derive from a male donor with ankylosing spondylitis. Each CDR3 is given with its conserved first and last residue. D genes are given only for firm matches. Expanded clones are given a class, and other clones once, few, many or no size at all.

v_gene: TRBV28
d_gene: .
abundance: once
j_gene: TRBJ2-7
CDR3nt: TGTGCCAGCAGTCCACCGACAGCAACAAACTACGAGCAGTACTTC
CDR3aa: CASSPPTATNYEQYF

v_gene: TRBV11-2
d_gene: .
abundance: .
j_gene: TRBJ1-6
CDR3nt: TGTGCCAGCAGCTTAAAGTCCCACGGGCTAGGTTCACCCCTCCACTTT
CDR3aa: CASSLKSHGLGSPLHF

v_gene: TRBV20-1
d_gene: .
abundance: few
j_gene: TRBJ1-2
CDR3nt: TGCAGTGCTAGCTCCGGGAATGATAACTATGGCTACACCTTC
CDR3aa: CSASSGNDNYGYTF

v_gene: TRBV20-1
d_gene: TRBD1
abundance: .
j_gene: TRBJ1-5
CDR3nt: TGCAGTGCTCGTGGGACAGCCTACGCTGGGGATCCCCAGCATTTT
CDR3aa: CSARGTAYAGDPQHF

v_gene: TRBV7-8
d_gene: TRBD1
abundance: few
j_gene: TRBJ1-2
CDR3nt: TGTGCCAGCAGCCACAGGGGTTTGGGCTATGGCTACACCTTC
CDR3aa: CASSHRGLGYGYTF

v_gene: TRBV11-2
d_gene: .
abundance: .
j_gene: TRBJ2-1
CDR3nt: TGTGCCAGCAGCTTAGCCCAAAGGGGGGCACAGTTCTTC
CDR3aa: CASSLAQRGAQFF

v_gene: TRBV28
d_gene: .
abundance: many
j_gene: TRBJ2-3
CDR3nt: TGTGCCAGTTGGAGGGGGTCGGATACGCAGTATTTT
CDR3aa: CASWRGSDTQYF

v_gene: TRBV20-1
d_gene: .
abundance: many
j_gene: TRBJ1-2
CDR3nt: TGCAGTGCTAGAGAGGTGGGAGCAACATATGGCTACACCTTC
CDR3aa: CSAREVGATYGYTF

v_gene: TRBV5-1
d_gene: .
abundance: few
j_gene: TRBJ1-1
CDR3nt: TGCGCCAGCAGCTTGAATCCTCCTGGGGCCGGAGGCACTGAAGCTTTCTTT
CDR3aa: CASSLNPPGAGGTEAFF

v_gene: TRBV11-3
d_gene: TRBD2
abundance: few
j_gene: TRBJ2-1
CDR3nt: TGTGCCAGCAGCCCAGGACTAGCGGGAGATATCGATGAGCAGTTCTTC
CDR3aa: CASSPGLAGDIDEQFF

v_gene: TRBV10-3
d_gene: .
abundance: few
j_gene: TRBJ2-1
CDR3nt: TGTGCCATCAGTGAGGGGACACCCTTTTACAATGAGCAGTTCTTC
CDR3aa: CAISEGTPFYNEQFF

v_gene: TRBV20-1
d_gene: .
abundance: .
j_gene: TRBJ2-6
CDR3nt: TGCAGTGCTCCAGGGAGCGGGGCCAACGTCCTGACTTTC
CDR3aa: CSAPGSGANVLTF

v_gene: TRBV29-1
d_gene: TRBD1
abundance: .
j_gene: TRBJ1-1
CDR3nt: TGCAGCGACAGGGGGCTGGTCACTGAAGCTTTCTTT
CDR3aa: CSDRGLVTEAFF

v_gene: TRBV6-1
d_gene: .
abundance: .
j_gene: TRBJ2-7
CDR3nt: TGTGCCAGCACCAACCCCCGGGACCCTTACGAGCAGTACTTC
CDR3aa: CASTNPRDPYEQYF

v_gene: TRBV5-5
d_gene: TRBD1
abundance: few
j_gene: TRBJ1-1
CDR3nt: TGTGCCAGCAGCGGAAGGACAGGGAACACTGAAGCTTTCTTT
CDR3aa: CASSGRTGNTEAFF

v_gene: TRBV20-1
d_gene: .
abundance: many
j_gene: TRBJ1-4
CDR3nt: TGCAGTGCTCGTAATGCAACTAATGAAAAACTGTTTTTT
CDR3aa: CSARNATNEKLFF

v_gene: TRBV7-6
d_gene: TRBD1
abundance: few
j_gene: TRBJ2-5
CDR3nt: TGTGCCAGCAGCTTGCCGGGACAGGGGGCTGAGACCCAGTACTTC
CDR3aa: CASSLPGQGAETQYF

v_gene: TRBV6-5
d_gene: .
abundance: .
j_gene: TRBJ2-2
CDR3nt: TGTGCCAGCAGTTACGACATGACGGTGAACACCGGGGAGCTGTTTTTT
CDR3aa: CASSYDMTVNTGELFF

v_gene: TRBV6-1
d_gene: .
abundance: few
j_gene: TRBJ1-1
CDR3nt: TGTGCCAGCACCGACAGTTACGAAACTGAAGCTTTCTTT
CDR3aa: CASTDSYETEAFF

v_gene: TRBV27
d_gene: TRBD1
abundance: .
j_gene: TRBJ2-5
CDR3nt: TGTGCCAGCAGTTTGTTAGGACAGGGTTCATCAGAGTACTTC
CDR3aa: CASSLLGQGSSEYF

v_gene: TRBV12-3/TRBV12-4
d_gene: TRBD1
abundance: many
j_gene: TRBJ1-1
CDR3nt: TGTGCCAGCAGCCCGGACAGGGGGTTCGGTAGGGCTGAAGCTTTCTTT
CDR3aa: CASSPDRGFGRAEAFF

v_gene: TRBV9
d_gene: .
abundance: .
j_gene: TRBJ2-2
CDR3nt: TGTGCCAGCAGCGTAGGCCTAGCGCGGGCCGGGGAGCTGTTTTTT
CDR3aa: CASSVGLARAGELFF

v_gene: TRBV24-1
d_gene: TRBD1
abundance: few
j_gene: TRBJ2-1
CDR3nt: TGTGCCACCAGTGTGGGGACAGGGGCCGCTGAGCAGTTCTTC
CDR3aa: CATSVGTGAAEQFF

v_gene: TRBV6-1
d_gene: TRBD1
abundance: .
j_gene: TRBJ2-4
CDR3nt: TGTGCCAGCAGACGGACAGGGAATGCCAAAAACATTCAGTACTTC
CDR3aa: CASRRTGNAKNIQYF

v_gene: TRBV6-4
d_gene: .
abundance: few
j_gene: TRBJ2-2
CDR3nt: TGTGCCAGCAAGCTGGAGATTTACACCGGGGAGCTGTTTTTT
CDR3aa: CASKLEIYTGELFF

v_gene: TRBV28
d_gene: .
abundance: .
j_gene: TRBJ1-1
CDR3nt: TGTGCCAGCAACCTGCCGGGCCGGGGAGCTTTCTTT
CDR3aa: CASNLPGRGAFF

v_gene: TRBV7-7
d_gene: TRBD1
abundance: few
j_gene: TRBJ2-5
CDR3nt: TGTGCTAGCAGCGCGGGACAGGGTGCAAAGACCCAGTACTTC
CDR3aa: CASSAGQGAKTQYF

v_gene: TRBV15
d_gene: .
abundance: .
j_gene: TRBJ1-1
CDR3nt: TGTGCCACCAGCAGAGGTCCCAGATTTGAAGCTTTCTTT
CDR3aa: CATSRGPRFEAFF

v_gene: TRBV5-1
d_gene: .
abundance: many
j_gene: TRBJ2-1
CDR3nt: TGCGCCAGCACCCAGGGGGGTGTCGATGAGCAGTTCTTC
CDR3aa: CASTQGGVDEQFF

v_gene: TRBV5-1
d_gene: .
abundance: .
j_gene: TRBJ2-3
CDR3nt: TGCGCCAGCAGTCCGGGGGCCTACACAGATACGCAGTATTTT
CDR3aa: CASSPGAYTDTQYF

v_gene: TRBV15
d_gene: .
abundance: many
j_gene: TRBJ1-1
CDR3nt: TGTGCCACCAGCAGAGATTTGGCAGGGGAAGCTTTCTTT
CDR3aa: CATSRDLAGEAFF

v_gene: TRBV7-9
d_gene: .
abundance: once
j_gene: TRBJ2-5
CDR3nt: TGTGCCAGCAGCTACGGACGGGCGCCTCAAGAGACCCAGTACTTC
CDR3aa: CASSYGRAPQETQYF

v_gene: TRBV20-1
d_gene: TRBD1
abundance: many
j_gene: TRBJ1-1
CDR3nt: TGCAGTGCTAGTTTATCCGGGACAGGGACTGAAGCTTTCTTT
CDR3aa: CSASLSGTGTEAFF

v_gene: TRBV20-1
d_gene: .
abundance: .
j_gene: TRBJ2-7
CDR3nt: TGCAGTGCTAGGGGCTCTGGGGGGCACGAGCAGTACTTC
CDR3aa: CSARGSGGHEQYF

v_gene: TRBV4-1
d_gene: .
abundance: .
j_gene: TRBJ2-5
CDR3nt: TGCGCCAGCAGCCAAGATCTACCCAAACAAGAGACCCAGTACTTC
CDR3aa: CASSQDLPKQETQYF

v_gene: TRBV20-1
d_gene: .
abundance: few
j_gene: TRBJ1-5
CDR3nt: TGCAGTGCTAGAGGGTGGGACGGCGATCAGCCCCAGCATTTT
CDR3aa: CSARGWDGDQPQHF

v_gene: TRBV20-1
d_gene: TRBD2
abundance: .
j_gene: TRBJ2-7
CDR3nt: TGCAGTGCTAGGGAGGCGGGACTAAGGTTTTACGAGCAGTACTTC
CDR3aa: CSAREAGLRFYEQYF

v_gene: TRBV12-3/TRBV12-4
d_gene: .
abundance: many
j_gene: TRBJ2-1
CDR3nt: TGTGCCAGCACCGTCAGGGGCACGAATGAGCAGTTCTTC
CDR3aa: CASTVRGTNEQFF

v_gene: TRBV5-1
d_gene: .
abundance: many
j_gene: TRBJ1-2
CDR3nt: TGCGCCAGCAGCTTGGAGTCCGATTATGGCTACACCTTC
CDR3aa: CASSLESDYGYTF

v_gene: TRBV20-1
d_gene: TRBD1
abundance: .
j_gene: TRBJ1-3
CDR3nt: TGCAGTGCGCAACAGGGGGCCTCTGGAAACACCATATATTTT
CDR3aa: CSAQQGASGNTIYF

v_gene: TRBV20-1
d_gene: .
abundance: many
j_gene: TRBJ1-4
CDR3nt: TGCAGTGCTAGCCCGGACAGTAACAATGAAAAACTGTTTTTT
CDR3aa: CSASPDSNNEKLFF

v_gene: TRBV11-2
d_gene: .
abundance: few
j_gene: TRBJ1-2
CDR3nt: TGTGCCAGCAGCGCTACCTGGGATTCTAACTATGGCTACACCTTC
CDR3aa: CASSATWDSNYGYTF

v_gene: TRBV7-2
d_gene: TRBD1
abundance: few
j_gene: TRBJ1-5
CDR3nt: TGTGCCAGCAGCTTAGGGGGACAGAACAATCAGCCCCAGCATTTT
CDR3aa: CASSLGGQNNQPQHF

v_gene: TRBV11-2
d_gene: .
abundance: .
j_gene: TRBJ2-1
CDR3nt: TGTGCCAGCAGCTTAGACCCATACTCCTACAATGAGCAGTTCTTC
CDR3aa: CASSLDPYSYNEQFF

v_gene: TRBV7-9
d_gene: .
abundance: few
j_gene: TRBJ1-2
CDR3nt: TGTGCCAGCAGCTCTCCAAAGGCAGGGTTCTTGCCTCGTGGCTACACCTTC
CDR3aa: CASSSPKAGFLPRGYTF

v_gene: TRBV20-1
d_gene: .
abundance: many
j_gene: TRBJ2-7
CDR3nt: TGCAGTGCTAGAGACTACTACGAGCAGTACTTC
CDR3aa: CSARDYYEQYF

v_gene: TRBV3-1
d_gene: .
abundance: .
j_gene: TRBJ1-6
CDR3nt: TGTGCCAGCAGCCCCGCGGGATCGCTAAATTCACCCCTCCACTTT
CDR3aa: CASSPAGSLNSPLHF

v_gene: TRBV5-1
d_gene: .
abundance: .
j_gene: TRBJ2-2
CDR3nt: TGCGCCAGCACCCGGGACGGGAACACCGGGGAGCTGTTTTTT
CDR3aa: CASTRDGNTGELFF